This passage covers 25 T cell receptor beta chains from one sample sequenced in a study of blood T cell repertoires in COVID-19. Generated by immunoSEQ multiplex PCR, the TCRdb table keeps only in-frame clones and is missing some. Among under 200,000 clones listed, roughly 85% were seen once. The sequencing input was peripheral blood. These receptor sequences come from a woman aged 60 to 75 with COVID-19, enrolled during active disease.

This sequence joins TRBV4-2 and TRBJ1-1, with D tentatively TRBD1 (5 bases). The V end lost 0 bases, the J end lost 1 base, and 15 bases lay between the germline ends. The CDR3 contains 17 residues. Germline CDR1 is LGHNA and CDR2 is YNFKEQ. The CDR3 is CASSQDIPRVANTEAFF. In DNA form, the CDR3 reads TGTGCCAGCAGCCAAGACATCCCCAGGGTGGCGAACACTGAAGCTTTCTTT.

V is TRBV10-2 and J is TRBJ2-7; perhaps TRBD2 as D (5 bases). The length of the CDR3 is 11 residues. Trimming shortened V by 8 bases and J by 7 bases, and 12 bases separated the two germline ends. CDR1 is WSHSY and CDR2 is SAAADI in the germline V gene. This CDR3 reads CASSPVAEQYF. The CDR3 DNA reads TGCGCCAGCTCACCGGTAGCGGAGCAGTACTTC.

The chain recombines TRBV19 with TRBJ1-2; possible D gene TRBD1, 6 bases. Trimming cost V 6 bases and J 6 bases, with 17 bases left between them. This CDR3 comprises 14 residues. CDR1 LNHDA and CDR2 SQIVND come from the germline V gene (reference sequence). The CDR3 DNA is TGTGCCAGTAGACCGGGACACCGAGGCGATGGCTACACCTTC. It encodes CASRPGHRGDGYTF.

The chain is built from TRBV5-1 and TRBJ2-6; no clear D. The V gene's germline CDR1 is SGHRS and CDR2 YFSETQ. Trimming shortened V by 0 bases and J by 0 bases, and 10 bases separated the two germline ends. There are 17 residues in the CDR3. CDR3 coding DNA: TGCGCCAGCAGCTTGGGACACGGAAGCTCTGGGGCCAACGTCCTGACTTTC. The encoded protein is CASSLGHGSSGANVLTF.

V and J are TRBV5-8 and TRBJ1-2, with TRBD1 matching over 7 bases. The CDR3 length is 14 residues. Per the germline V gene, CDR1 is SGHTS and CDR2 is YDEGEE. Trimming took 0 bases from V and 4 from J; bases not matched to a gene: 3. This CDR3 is CASSLGQGGYGYTF. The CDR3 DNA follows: TGTGCCAGCAGCTTGGGACAGGGAGGCTATGGCTACACCTTC.

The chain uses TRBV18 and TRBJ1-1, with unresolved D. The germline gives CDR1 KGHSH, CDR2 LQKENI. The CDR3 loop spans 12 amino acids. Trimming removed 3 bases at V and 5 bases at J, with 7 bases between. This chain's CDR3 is CASSPRETEAFF. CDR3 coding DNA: TGTGCCAGCTCACCCCGAGAGACTGAAGCTTTCTTT.

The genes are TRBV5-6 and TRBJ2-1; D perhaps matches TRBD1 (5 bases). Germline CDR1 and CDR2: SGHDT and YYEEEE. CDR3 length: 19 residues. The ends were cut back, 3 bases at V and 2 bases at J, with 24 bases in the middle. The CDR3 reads CASSSRLGSGRFPYNEQFF. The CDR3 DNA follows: TGTGCCAGCAGCTCCAGGTTAGGGTCAGGGCGGTTCCCCTACAATGAGCAGTTCTTC. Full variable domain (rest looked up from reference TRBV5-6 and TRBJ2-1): DAGVTQSPTHLIKTRGQQVTLRCSPKSGHDTVSWYQQALGQGPQFIFQYYEEEERQRGNFPDRFSGHQFPNYSSELNVNALLLGDSALYLCASSSRLGSGRFPYNEQFFGPGTRLTVL.

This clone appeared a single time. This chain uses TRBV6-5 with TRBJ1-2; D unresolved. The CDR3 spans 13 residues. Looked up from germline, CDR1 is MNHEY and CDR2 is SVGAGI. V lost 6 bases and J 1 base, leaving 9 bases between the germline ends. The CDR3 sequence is CASRETVNYGYTF. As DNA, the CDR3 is TGTGCCAGCAGGGAGACTGTTAACTATGGCTACACCTTC.

In nucleotides, the CDR3 is TGTGCCAGTAGTCCTAATCACCGCGGTTGGAACAATGAGCAGTTCTTC. Translating gives CASSPNHRGWNNEQFF. This sequence joins TRBV19 and TRBJ2-1; the D is unclear. In germline, CDR1 is LNHDA, CDR2 SQIVND (reference sequence). With 5 bases removed from V and 5 bases from J, the gap between germline ends came to 19 bases. CDR3 length: 16 residues.

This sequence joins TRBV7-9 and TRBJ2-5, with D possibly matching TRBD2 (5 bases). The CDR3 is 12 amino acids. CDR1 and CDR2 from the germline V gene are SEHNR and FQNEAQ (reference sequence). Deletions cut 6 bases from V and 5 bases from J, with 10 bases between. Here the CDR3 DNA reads TGTGCCAGCAGTTCTAGCATGGAGACCCAGTACTTC. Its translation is CASSSSMETQYF.

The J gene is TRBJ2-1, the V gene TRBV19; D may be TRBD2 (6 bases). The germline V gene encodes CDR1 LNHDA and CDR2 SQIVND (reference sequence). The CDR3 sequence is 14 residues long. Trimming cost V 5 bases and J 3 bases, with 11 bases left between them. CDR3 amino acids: CASSPRDFYNEQFF. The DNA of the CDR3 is TGTGCCAGTAGTCCCCGGGACTTCTACAATGAGCAGTTCTTC. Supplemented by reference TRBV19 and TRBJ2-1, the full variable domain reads DGGITQSPKYLFRKEGQNVTLSCEQNLNHDAMYWYRQDPGQGLRLIYYSQIVNDFQKGDIAEGYSVSREKKESFPLTVTSAQKNPTAFYLCASSPRDFYNEQFFGPGTRLTVL.

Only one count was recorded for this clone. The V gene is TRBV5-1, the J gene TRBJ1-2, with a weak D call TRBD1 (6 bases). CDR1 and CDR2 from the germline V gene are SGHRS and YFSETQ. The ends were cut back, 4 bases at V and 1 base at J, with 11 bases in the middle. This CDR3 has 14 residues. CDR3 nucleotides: TGCGCCAGCAGCACTAGACAGGATAACTATGGCTACACCTTC. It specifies CASSTRQDNYGYTF.

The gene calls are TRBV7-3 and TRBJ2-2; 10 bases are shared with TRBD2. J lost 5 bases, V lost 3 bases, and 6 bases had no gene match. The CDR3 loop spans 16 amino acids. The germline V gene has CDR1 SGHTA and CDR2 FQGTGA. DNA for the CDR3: TGTGCCAGCAGCTTCTCTCTAGCGGGGGCTACCGGGGAGCTGTTTTTT. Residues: CASSFSLAGATGELFF.

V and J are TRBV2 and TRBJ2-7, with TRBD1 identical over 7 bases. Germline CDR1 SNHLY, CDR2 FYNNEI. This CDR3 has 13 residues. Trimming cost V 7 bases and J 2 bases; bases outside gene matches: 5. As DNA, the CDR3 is TGTGCCAGCATGTGGGACAGACCCTACGAGCAGTACTTC. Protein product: CASMWDRPYEQYF.

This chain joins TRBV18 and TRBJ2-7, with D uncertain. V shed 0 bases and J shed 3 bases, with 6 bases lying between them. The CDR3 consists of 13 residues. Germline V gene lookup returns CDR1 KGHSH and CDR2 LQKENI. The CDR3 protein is CASSPPVYYEQYF. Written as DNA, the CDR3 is TGTGCCAGCTCACCACCCGTCTACTACGAGCAGTACTTC.

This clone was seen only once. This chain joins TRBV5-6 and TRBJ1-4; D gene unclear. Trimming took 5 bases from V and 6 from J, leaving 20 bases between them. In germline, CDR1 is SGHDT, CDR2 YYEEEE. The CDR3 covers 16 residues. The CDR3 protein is CASSYFAVPEDEKLFF. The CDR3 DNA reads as TGTGCCAGCAGTTATTTTGCGGTTCCGGAGGATGAAAAACTGTTTTTT.

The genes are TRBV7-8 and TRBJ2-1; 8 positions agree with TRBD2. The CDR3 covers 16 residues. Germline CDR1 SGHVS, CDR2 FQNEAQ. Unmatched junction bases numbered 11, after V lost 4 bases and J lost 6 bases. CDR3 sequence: CASSSRAGVGSNEQFF. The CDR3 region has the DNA TGTGCCAGCAGCTCTCGAGCGGGAGTGGGGTCCAATGAGCAGTTCTTC. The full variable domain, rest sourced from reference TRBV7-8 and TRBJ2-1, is GAGVSQSPRYKVAKRGQDVALRCDPISGHVSLFWYQQALGQGPEFLTYFQNEAQLDKSGLPSDRFFAERPEGSVSTLKIQRTQQEDSAVYLCASSSRAGVGSNEQFFGPGTRLTVL.

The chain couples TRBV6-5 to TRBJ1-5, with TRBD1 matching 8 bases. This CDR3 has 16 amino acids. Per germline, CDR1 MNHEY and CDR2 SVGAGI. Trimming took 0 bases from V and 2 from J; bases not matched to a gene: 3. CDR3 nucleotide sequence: TGTGCCAGCAGTTACTCTTCACAGGGGGGCAATCAGCCCCAGCATTTT. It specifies CASSYSSQGGNQPQHF.

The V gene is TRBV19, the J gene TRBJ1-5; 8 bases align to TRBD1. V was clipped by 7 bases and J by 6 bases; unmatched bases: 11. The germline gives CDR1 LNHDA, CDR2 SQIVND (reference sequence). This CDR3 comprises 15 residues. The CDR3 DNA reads TGTGCCAGTACCCCCGGACAGGGTCAGGTTCAGCCCCAGCATTTT. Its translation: CASTPGQGQVQPQHF.

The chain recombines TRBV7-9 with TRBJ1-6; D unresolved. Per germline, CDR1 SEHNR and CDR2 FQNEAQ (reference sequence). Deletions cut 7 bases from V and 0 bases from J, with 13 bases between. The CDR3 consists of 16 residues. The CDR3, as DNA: TGTGCCAGCACTAAAGGAGGGAGCTCCTATAATTCACCCCTCCACTTT. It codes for CASTKGGSSYNSPLHF.

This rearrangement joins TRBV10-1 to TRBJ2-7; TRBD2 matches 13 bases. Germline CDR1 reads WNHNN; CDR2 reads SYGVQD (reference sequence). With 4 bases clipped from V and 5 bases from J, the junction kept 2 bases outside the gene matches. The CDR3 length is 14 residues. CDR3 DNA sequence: TGCGCCAGCAGTGGGACTAGCGGGAGTAACGAGCAGTACTTC. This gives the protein CASSGTSGSNEQYF.

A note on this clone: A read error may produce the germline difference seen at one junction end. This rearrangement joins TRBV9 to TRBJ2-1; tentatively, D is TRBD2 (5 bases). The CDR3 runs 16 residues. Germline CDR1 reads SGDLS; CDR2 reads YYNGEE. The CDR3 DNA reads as TGTGCCAGCAGCGTAGTAGTCGGACTCTCCCACAATGAGCAGTTCTTC. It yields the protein CASSVVVGLSHNEQFF. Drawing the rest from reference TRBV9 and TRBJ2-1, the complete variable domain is DSGVTQTPKHLITATGQRVTLRCSPRSGDLSVYWYQQSLDQGLQFLIQYYNGEERAKGNILERFSAQQFPDLHSELNLSSLELGDSALYFCASSVVVGLSHNEQFFGPGTRLTVL.

CDR3 bases: TGTGCCAGCAGTTTTGAAGGACAGAGGTATGGCTACACCTTC. Amino acids: CASSFEGQRYGYTF. The chain uses TRBV28 and TRBJ1-2, with D possibly TRBD1 on 6 matching bases. There are 14 residues in the CDR3. V dropped 3 bases and J dropped 5 bases, with 13 bases sitting between them. Germline V gives CDR1 MDHEN, CDR2 SYDVKM.

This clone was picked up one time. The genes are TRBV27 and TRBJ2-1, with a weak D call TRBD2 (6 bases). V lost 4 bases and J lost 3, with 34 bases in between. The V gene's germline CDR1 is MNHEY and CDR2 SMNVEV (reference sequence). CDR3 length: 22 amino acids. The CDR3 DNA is TGTGCCAGCAGTTCCCTCCTGACTAGTTTTAACCCTACCCAACTAATCTACAATGAGCAGTTCTTC. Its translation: CASSSLLTSFNPTQLIYNEQFF.

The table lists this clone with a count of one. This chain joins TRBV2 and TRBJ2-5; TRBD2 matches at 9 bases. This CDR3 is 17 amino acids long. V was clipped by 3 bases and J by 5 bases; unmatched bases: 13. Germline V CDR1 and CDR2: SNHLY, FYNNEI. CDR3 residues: CASSENLRGGHQETQYF. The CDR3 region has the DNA TGTGCCAGCAGTGAGAATCTGCGGGGGGGGCATCAGGAGACCCAGTACTTC.